This T cell receptor (beta chain) is drawn from a study of blood T cell repertoires in COVID-19. Study-wide background: Acute and convalescent COVID-19 specimens originated in the United States, Italy and Spain. The analysed material was cDNA or gDNA that came from T cells, B-cell-depleted T cells, or PBMCs.

Per the authors' pipeline: Estimated nucleated cell counts came from reference gene primer amplification. Sequenced by immunoSEQ multiplex PCR; TCRdb stores in-frame clones only, minus some. V, J and clone size are taken as reported in that table, and D and trimming were inferred from the DNA itself. In the table there are about 97,000 clones, over 75% of which are singletons. CDR3 length equals 13 residues. Germline V lookup: CDR1 MGHRA, CDR2 YSYEKL. V gave up 3 bases and J gave up 7 bases, with 10 bases separating them. The clonotype originates from a man aged 55 to 70 with acute or convalescent COVID-19. J is TRBJ2-1 and V is TRBV4-1; D is undetermined. The sequencing input was peripheral blood. CDR3 sequence (DNA): TGCGCCAGCAGCCAGGATGGAGAGAATGAGCAGTTCTTC. This codes for CASSQDGENEQFF.